This TCR beta chain comes out of a study of lymphopenia after photon versus proton radiotherapy (dated by TCRdb to the late 2010s). Some background on the complete study: Photon and proton radiation therapy were compared by the study for their immunological effects in patients with gastrointestinal tumors who developed high-grade lymphopenia. The study aimed to characterize how the two radiation modalities differ in their impact on the immune system. The 20 patients in the cohort had gastrointestinal tumors, were treated with either photon or proton therapy, and subsequently developed lymphopenia. The full study reports these points: After the lymphocyte count nadir, photon-treated repertoires showed oligoclonal expansion, especially of CD8+ Temra cells, which drove the drop in diversity. Among patients across the cohort who died, overall survival time showed an inverse correlation with a larger post-nadir drop in TCR diversity. The survival association was examined only in patients who died, and the authors described better survival with proton therapy as a possibility, not as a demonstrated result. During treatment, patients who received proton therapy stayed relatively stable, whereas patients who received photon therapy lost naive T cells and TCR diversity and gained effector/memory populations.

The library came from the immunoSEQ multiplex PCR assay. T cell repertoires were profiled by deep sequencing of rearranged TCR beta loci, alongside multiparametric flow cytometry. The immuneACCESS repertoire file appears here via TCRdb, limited to in-frame rearrangements. These files lack a portion of the clones; in checked studies, under half of the deficit traces to unresolved V genes, and the cause of the others is not known. Counted in this sample were tens of thousands of clones; 94% of them appeared once. 0.6% to 0.85% of the sample goes to the ten largest clones. As encoded in the germline V gene, CDR1 is KGHSH while CDR2 is LQKENI. Trimmed from V: 4 bases; trimmed from J: 5 bases; junction bases lacking a gene match: 4. Its CDR3 holds 13 amino acids, cysteine through phenylalanine. Only CDR3 DNA remains: 39 bases, in frame from the first base. As to this clone: Its antigen is currently not known. No per-base quality is available; no much larger clone lies one base away.

The sequences come from peripheral blood, collected from a patient treated with photon-based radiotherapy. This clonotype was obtained from a woman aged 50 to 60 with cholangiocarcinoma. The sequence is built from TRBV18 and TRBJ2-7; TRBD1 lines up with 8 middle nucleotides. The CDR3 in this case is CASSRDRRDEQYF. The DNA is as follows: TGTGCCAGCTCACGGGACAGGAGGGACGAGCAGTACTTC.